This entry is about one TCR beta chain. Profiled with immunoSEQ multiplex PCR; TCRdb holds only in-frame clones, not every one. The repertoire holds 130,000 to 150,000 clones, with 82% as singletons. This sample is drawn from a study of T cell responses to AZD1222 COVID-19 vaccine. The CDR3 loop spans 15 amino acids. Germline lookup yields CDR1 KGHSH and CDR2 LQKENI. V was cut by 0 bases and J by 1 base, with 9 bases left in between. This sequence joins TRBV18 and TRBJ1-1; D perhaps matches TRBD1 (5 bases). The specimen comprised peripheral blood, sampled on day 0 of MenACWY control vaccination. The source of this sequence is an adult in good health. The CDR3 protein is CASSPPGHGNTEAFF. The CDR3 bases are TGTGCCAGCTCACCACCCGGACACGGGAACACTGAAGCTTTCTTT.